The rows below give T cell receptor beta chains drawn from one sample of a study of blood T cell repertoires in COVID-19. The assay was immunoSEQ multiplex PCR, and TCRdb's table has in-frame clones only and misses some. The table records about 83,000 clones, roughly 86% of them present only once. Input material: peripheral blood. Every receptor here comes from a woman older than 75 in a cohort sampled during active or convalescent COVID-19. CDR3s include the opening cysteine and the closing phenylalanine or tryptophan. A D gene is named only where the DNA matches it firmly. Only part of the rows carry a size: once, few, many, or a class if the clone is expanded.

abundance: many
len: 16
d_gene: .
j_gene: TRBJ2-7
v_gene: TRBV27
CDR3aa: CASSSPYGRLRGEQYF
CDR3nt: TGTGCCAGCAGTTCCCCCTACGGGAGACTACGGGGCGAGCAGTACTTC

abundance: .
len: 17
d_gene: TRBD2
j_gene: TRBJ2-2
v_gene: TRBV7-3
CDR3aa: CASSLRASGSNTGELFF
CDR3nt: TGTGCCAGCAGCTTAAGGGCTAGCGGGTCGAACACCGGGGAGCTGTTTTTT

abundance: .
len: 14
d_gene: TRBD1
j_gene: TRBJ1-5
v_gene: TRBV7-9
CDR3aa: CASSLGTANQPQHF
CDR3nt: TGTGCCAGCAGCCTCGGGACAGCCAATCAGCCCCAGCATTTT

abundance: few
len: 14
d_gene: .
j_gene: TRBJ2-2
v_gene: TRBV7-9
CDR3aa: CASGLPRNTGELFF
CDR3nt: TGTGCCAGCGGACTTCCGAGGAACACCGGGGAGCTGTTTTTT

abundance: .
len: 13
d_gene: .
j_gene: TRBJ2-1
v_gene: TRBV29-1
CDR3aa: CSVDRGTYNEQFF
CDR3nt: TGCAGCGTTGACAGGGGAACCTACAATGAGCAGTTCTTC

abundance: once
len: 13
d_gene: .
j_gene: TRBJ1-4
v_gene: TRBV11-1
CDR3aa: CASSQAPLEKLFF
CDR3nt: TGTGCCAGCAGCCAAGCCCCTCTTGAAAAACTGTTTTTT

abundance: .
len: 16
d_gene: .
j_gene: TRBJ1-6
v_gene: TRBV6-5
CDR3aa: CASSYRPGQLNSPLHF
CDR3nt: TGTGCCAGCAGTTACCGGCCGGGACAACTAAATTCACCCCTCCACTTT

abundance: .
len: 15
d_gene: TRBD2
j_gene: TRBJ2-3
v_gene: TRBV10-3
CDR3aa: CAISVAGVEADTQYF
CDR3nt: TGTGCCATCAGTGTAGCGGGAGTTGAAGCAGATACGCAGTATTTT

abundance: .
len: 15
d_gene: .
j_gene: TRBJ1-4
v_gene: TRBV25-1
CDR3aa: CASSDPGRTNEKLFF
CDR3nt: TGTGCCAGCAGTGACCCAGGGCGGACTAATGAAAAACTGTTTTTT

abundance: .
len: 15
d_gene: TRBD1
j_gene: TRBJ2-7
v_gene: TRBV5-4
CDR3aa: CASSPRGQGASEQYF
CDR3nt: TGTGCCAGCTCGCCCCGGGGACAGGGGGCGAGCGAGCAGTACTTC

abundance: .
len: 15
d_gene: .
j_gene: TRBJ1-3
v_gene: TRBV3-1/TRBV3-2
CDR3aa: CASSQDGEGENTIYF
CDR3nt: TGTGCCAGCAGCCAAGATGGGGAAGGGGAAAACACCATATATTTT

abundance: .
len: 15
d_gene: TRBD1
j_gene: TRBJ2-1
v_gene: TRBV5-1
CDR3aa: CASRLSGGSHNEQFF
CDR3nt: TGCGCCAGCAGGTTGTCAGGGGGTTCCCACAATGAGCAGTTCTTC

abundance: .
len: 14
d_gene: .
j_gene: TRBJ2-5
v_gene: TRBV7-9
CDR3aa: CASSSPTTGWTQYF
CDR3nt: TGTGCCAGCAGTTCCCCGACAACAGGGTGGACCCAGTACTTC

abundance: .
len: 15
d_gene: TRBD1
j_gene: TRBJ2-3
v_gene: TRBV9
CDR3aa: CASAITGTGTDTQYF
CDR3nt: TGTGCCAGCGCGATAACAGGGACAGGCACAGATACGCAGTATTTT

abundance: .
len: 13
d_gene: .
j_gene: TRBJ1-6
v_gene: TRBV27
CDR3aa: CASNSRGNSPLHF
CDR3nt: TGTGCCAGCAATTCCAGGGGTAATTCACCCCTCCACTTT

abundance: .
len: 16
d_gene: .
j_gene: TRBJ1-3
v_gene: TRBV6-5
CDR3aa: CASSYSQGSSGNTIYF
CDR3nt: TGTGCCAGCAGTTACTCGCAGGGGAGCTCTGGAAACACCATATATTTT

abundance: .
len: 17
d_gene: TRBD2
j_gene: TRBJ2-1
v_gene: TRBV6-6
CDR3aa: CASSRRTSGSVPHEQFF
CDR3nt: TGTGCCAGCAGTCGACGGACTAGCGGGAGTGTCCCCCATGAGCAGTTCTTC

abundance: .
len: 17
d_gene: TRBD1
j_gene: TRBJ1-1
v_gene: TRBV5-5
CDR3aa: CASSLGLTGGLGTEAFF
CDR3nt: TGTGCCAGCAGCTTGGGGCTCACAGGGGGCTTGGGCACTGAAGCTTTCTTT

abundance: .
len: 14
d_gene: .
j_gene: TRBJ1-5
v_gene: TRBV15
CDR3aa: CATSETDSNQPQHF
CDR3nt: TGTGCCACCAGCGAGACAGATAGCAATCAGCCCCAGCATTTT

abundance: .
len: 11
d_gene: .
j_gene: TRBJ2-2
v_gene: TRBV11-2
CDR3aa: CATRATGELFF
CDR3nt: TGTGCCACGAGAGCTACCGGGGAGCTGTTTTTT

abundance: .
len: 17
d_gene: .
j_gene: TRBJ2-1
v_gene: TRBV28
CDR3aa: CASSLGLRGTASNEQFF
CDR3nt: TGTGCCAGCAGCCTGGGACTTCGCGGGACCGCTTCAAATGAGCAGTTCTTC

abundance: .
len: 17
d_gene: .
j_gene: TRBJ1-4
v_gene: TRBV28
CDR3aa: CASSQGGQTPTNEKLFF
CDR3nt: TGTGCCAGCAGCCAAGGAGGACAGACACCAACTAATGAAAAACTGTTTTTT

abundance: .
len: 17
d_gene: TRBD1
j_gene: TRBJ1-6
v_gene: TRBV25-1
CDR3aa: CASSETFGTGNNSPLHF
CDR3nt: TGTGCCAGCAGTGAAACCTTCGGGACAGGAAATAATTCACCCCTCCACTTT

abundance: .
len: 16
d_gene: TRBD1
j_gene: TRBJ1-2
v_gene: TRBV24-1
CDR3aa: CATSDPGTGKAFGYTF
CDR3nt: TGTGCCACCAGTGACCCCGGGACAGGGAAGGCATTTGGCTACACCTTC

abundance: .
len: 14
d_gene: .
j_gene: TRBJ2-3
v_gene: TRBV19
CDR3aa: CASRTSASTDTQYF
CDR3nt: TGTGCCAGTAGGACGAGCGCTAGCACAGATACGCAGTATTTT

abundance: .
len: 16
d_gene: TRBD2
j_gene: TRBJ2-3
v_gene: TRBV10-1
CDR3aa: CASSESLAGGPDTQYF
CDR3nt: TGCGCCAGCAGTGAGTCACTAGCGGGAGGCCCAGATACGCAGTATTTT

abundance: .
len: 16
d_gene: TRBD1
j_gene: TRBJ2-3
v_gene: TRBV24-1
CDR3aa: CATSDPGQGATDTQYF
CDR3nt: TGTGCCACCAGTGATCCCGGACAGGGCGCCACAGATACGCAGTATTTT

abundance: .
len: 15
d_gene: TRBD1
j_gene: TRBJ1-1
v_gene: TRBV5-1
CDR3aa: CASSGDRGKSTEAFF
CDR3nt: TGCGCCAGCAGCGGGGACAGGGGGAAAAGTACTGAAGCTTTCTTT

abundance: .
len: 16
d_gene: .
j_gene: TRBJ2-7
v_gene: TRBV5-1
CDR3aa: CASSLGTPSATYEQYF
CDR3nt: TGCGCCAGCAGCTTGGGGACTCCCTCAGCTACCTACGAGCAGTACTTC

abundance: .
len: 13
d_gene: TRBD1
j_gene: TRBJ1-5
v_gene: TRBV19
CDR3aa: CASSIRQGMPQHF
CDR3nt: TGTGCCAGTAGTATCCGACAGGGTATGCCCCAGCATTTT

abundance: .
len: 14
d_gene: TRBD1
j_gene: TRBJ2-7
v_gene: TRBV28
CDR3aa: CASSLTGGAYEQYF
CDR3nt: TGTGCCAGCAGTTTAACAGGGGGCGCCTACGAGCAGTACTTC

abundance: .
len: 14
d_gene: .
j_gene: TRBJ1-5
v_gene: TRBV10-3
CDR3aa: CAISEALGDQPQHF
CDR3nt: TGTGCCATCAGTGAGGCCCTAGGAGATCAGCCCCAGCATTTT

abundance: few
len: 13
d_gene: .
j_gene: TRBJ1-6
v_gene: TRBV7-3
CDR3aa: CASSRRFDSPLHF
CDR3nt: TGTGCCAGCAGCAGGAGGTTTGATTCACCCCTCCACTTT

abundance: once
len: 15
d_gene: TRBD1
j_gene: TRBJ1-1
v_gene: TRBV5-6
CDR3aa: CASSPRDRPNTEAFF
CDR3nt: TGTGCCAGCAGCCCGAGGGACAGGCCGAACACTGAAGCTTTCTTT

abundance: .
len: 15
d_gene: .
j_gene: TRBJ2-1
v_gene: TRBV5-1
CDR3aa: CASSTRSEKSNEQFF
CDR3nt: TGCGCCAGCAGCACCCGTAGCGAGAAGTCTAATGAGCAGTTCTTC

abundance: .
len: 15
d_gene: .
j_gene: TRBJ1-1
v_gene: TRBV28
CDR3aa: CASSWAGRMNTEAFF
CDR3nt: TGTGCCAGCAGTTGGGCGGGACGCATGAACACTGAAGCTTTCTTT

abundance: .
len: 16
d_gene: .
j_gene: TRBJ2-5
v_gene: TRBV9
CDR3aa: CASSVGASASGETQYF
CDR3nt: TGTGCCAGCAGCGTAGGGGCTAGCGCCTCGGGGGAGACCCAGTACTTC

abundance: .
len: 12
d_gene: .
j_gene: TRBJ1-2
v_gene: TRBV6-1
CDR3aa: CASSEGSAHFHF
CDR3nt: TGTGCCAGCAGTGAAGGTTCCGCTCACTTTCACTTC

abundance: .
len: 14
d_gene: .
j_gene: TRBJ2-5
v_gene: TRBV11-2
CDR3aa: CASSLGVRKETQYF
CDR3nt: TGTGCCAGCAGCTTAGGAGTGCGGAAAGAGACCCAGTACTTC

abundance: once
len: 12
d_gene: .
j_gene: TRBJ1-2
v_gene: TRBV19
CDR3aa: CASSIPSRGYTF
CDR3nt: TGTGCCAGTAGTATCCCCTCGCGTGGCTACACCTTC

abundance: few
len: 16
d_gene: .
j_gene: TRBJ2-2
v_gene: TRBV5-1
CDR3aa: CASSPFGIANTGELFF
CDR3nt: TGCGCCAGCAGCCCCTTCGGGATCGCGAACACCGGGGAGCTGTTTTTT

abundance: .
len: 16
d_gene: TRBD2
j_gene: TRBJ2-3
v_gene: TRBV19
CDR3aa: CASSTLAGVGTDTQYF
CDR3nt: TGTGCCAGTAGTACCTTAGCGGGAGTGGGGACAGATACGCAGTATTTT

abundance: .
len: 14
d_gene: .
j_gene: TRBJ2-2
v_gene: TRBV3-1/TRBV3-2
CDR3aa: CASRGGKNTGELFF
CDR3nt: TGTGCCAGCAGAGGCGGGAAAAACACCGGGGAGCTGTTTTTT

abundance: few
len: 16
d_gene: .
j_gene: TRBJ1-1
v_gene: TRBV19
CDR3aa: CASSSSQGYMNTEAFF
CDR3nt: TGTGCCAGTAGTTCGTCACAGGGATACATGAACACTGAAGCTTTCTTT

abundance: once
len: 14
d_gene: .
j_gene: TRBJ2-1
v_gene: TRBV30
CDR3aa: CACLSDTSYNEQFF
CDR3nt: TGTGCCTGCCTTAGCGATACTTCCTACAATGAGCAGTTCTTC

abundance: few
len: 14
d_gene: TRBD1
j_gene: TRBJ1-2
v_gene: TRBV5-1
CDR3aa: CASSPGTGKYGYTF
CDR3nt: TGCGCCAGCAGCCCGGGGACAGGGAAGTATGGCTACACCTTC

abundance: .
len: 17
d_gene: TRBD1
j_gene: TRBJ1-5
v_gene: TRBV5-6
CDR3aa: CASSSRRGRPRNQPQHF
CDR3nt: TGTGCCAGCAGCTCACGGAGGGGGCGCCCCCGCAATCAGCCCCAGCATTTT

abundance: .
len: 16
d_gene: .
j_gene: TRBJ2-7
v_gene: TRBV7-6
CDR3aa: CASSLRISGASYEQYF
CDR3nt: TGTGCCAGCAGCCTACGGATAAGCGGAGCGTCCTACGAGCAGTACTTC

abundance: .
len: 14
d_gene: .
j_gene: TRBJ1-5
v_gene: TRBV6-5
CDR3aa: CASSYSPQNQPQHF
CDR3nt: TGTGCCAGCAGTTACTCCCCCCAAAATCAGCCCCAGCATTTT

abundance: .
len: 14
d_gene: .
j_gene: TRBJ1-5
v_gene: TRBV28
CDR3aa: CASSLGGGNQPQHF
CDR3nt: TGTGCCAGCAGTTTAGGGGGAGGGAATCAGCCCCAGCATTTT

abundance: .
len: 15
d_gene: .
j_gene: TRBJ2-5
v_gene: TRBV27
CDR3aa: CASSLWGDTGETQYF
CDR3nt: TGTGCCAGCAGTTTATGGGGCGACACGGGTGAGACCCAGTACTTC

abundance: .
len: 15
d_gene: TRBD2
j_gene: TRBJ2-5
v_gene: TRBV7-2
CDR3aa: CASSPGLAGSSPQYF
CDR3nt: TGTGCCAGCAGCCCGGGACTAGCGGGATCTTCACCCCAGTACTTC

abundance: .
len: 16
d_gene: .
j_gene: TRBJ2-2
v_gene: TRBV7-2
CDR3aa: CASSPRPTGNTGELFF
CDR3nt: TGTGCCAGCAGCCCACGACCGACAGGGAACACCGGGGAGCTGTTTTTT

abundance: .
len: 14
d_gene: .
j_gene: TRBJ2-7
v_gene: TRBV30
CDR3aa: CAWSVLGRGHEQYF
CDR3nt: TGTGCCTGGAGTGTACTGGGCAGGGGCCACGAGCAGTACTTC